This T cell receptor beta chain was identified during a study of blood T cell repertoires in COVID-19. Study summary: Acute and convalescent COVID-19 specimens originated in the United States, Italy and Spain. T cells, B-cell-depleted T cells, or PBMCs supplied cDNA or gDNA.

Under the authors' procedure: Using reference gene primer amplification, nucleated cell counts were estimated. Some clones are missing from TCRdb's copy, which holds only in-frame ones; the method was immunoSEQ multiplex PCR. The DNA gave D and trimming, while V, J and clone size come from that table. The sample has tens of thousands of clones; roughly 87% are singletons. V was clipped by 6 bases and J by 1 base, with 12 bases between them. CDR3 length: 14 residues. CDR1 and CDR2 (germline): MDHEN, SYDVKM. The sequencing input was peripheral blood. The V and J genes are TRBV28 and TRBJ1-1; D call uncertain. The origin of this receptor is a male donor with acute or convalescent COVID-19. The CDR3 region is CASSRGGSNTEAFF. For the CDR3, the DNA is TGTGCCAGCAGCCGAGGCGGTTCGAACACTGAAGCTTTCTTT.